This T cell receptor (beta chain) is from a study of OX40 agonist ivuxolimab in advanced cancers. Overall study findings and caveats: There were also nonresponders showing low normalized T-cell clonal expansion.

Of note for this clone: The antigen is unknown.

The data were produced by immunoSEQ multiplex PCR, yet TCRdb's version contains in-frame clones alone and is incomplete. The sample lists tens of thousands of clones, about 90% occurring once. This CDR3 contains 13 residues. Trimming took 0 bases from V and 5 from J, leaving 5 bases between them. CDR1 is MDHEN and CDR2 is SYDVKM in the germline V gene. J is TRBJ1-5 and V is TRBV28; possibly TRBD1 for D (5 bases). The material sequenced was CD4+ or CD8+ T cells sorted from blood, taken in a trial of the OX40 agonist ivuxolimab. This TCR came from an adult with an advanced solid tumor such as melanoma, head and neck, liver or kidney cancer. The DNA of the CDR3 is TGTGCCAGCAGTTTATGGGGGGATCAGCCCCAGCATTTT. Translating it yields CASSLWGDQPQHF.